This T cell receptor beta chain was captured in a study of Graves' ophthalmopathy and Graves' hyperthyroidism. This clonotype showed up many times. RNA transcripts provided the template for amplifying TCR beta CDR3 regions. First-round RT-PCR relied on HTBI primers, and a second-round multiplex PCR came next. TCRdb re-derived calls from the multiplex PCR reads in MiXCR, one entry per CDR3 protein. The sample lists 360,000 or so distinct CDR3 sequences, approximately 20% occurring once. V gave up 1 base and J gave up 0 bases; unmatched junction bases: 5. The germline V gene has CDR1 SQVTM and CDR2 ANQGSEA. This CDR3 spans 15 amino acids.

Sequencing was done on a sample of peripheral blood. The V call is TRBV29-1, the J call TRBJ2-7; 8 bases match TRBD2. This sequence was found in a woman under 30 with Graves' ophthalmopathy. In nucleotides, the CDR3 is TGCAGCGTTGAAGGGGGGACTAGTCCCTCCTACGAGCAGTACTTC. Residues: CSVEGGTSPSYEQYF.